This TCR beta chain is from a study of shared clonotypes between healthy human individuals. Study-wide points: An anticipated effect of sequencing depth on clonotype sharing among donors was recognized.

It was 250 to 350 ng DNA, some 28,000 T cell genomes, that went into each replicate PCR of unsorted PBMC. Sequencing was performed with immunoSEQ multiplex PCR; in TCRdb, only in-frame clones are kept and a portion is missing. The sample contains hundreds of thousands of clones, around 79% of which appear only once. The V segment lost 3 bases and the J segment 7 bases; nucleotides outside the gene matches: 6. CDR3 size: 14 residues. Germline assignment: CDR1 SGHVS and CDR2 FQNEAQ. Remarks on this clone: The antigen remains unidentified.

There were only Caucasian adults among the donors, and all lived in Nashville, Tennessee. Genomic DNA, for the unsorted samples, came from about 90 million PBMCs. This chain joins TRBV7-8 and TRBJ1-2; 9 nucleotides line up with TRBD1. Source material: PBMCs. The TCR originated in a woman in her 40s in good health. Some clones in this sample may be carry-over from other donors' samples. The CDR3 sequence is CASSFAGQGGGYTF. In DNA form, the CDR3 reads TGTGCCAGCAGCTTCGCGGGACAGGGAGGTGGCTACACCTTC.